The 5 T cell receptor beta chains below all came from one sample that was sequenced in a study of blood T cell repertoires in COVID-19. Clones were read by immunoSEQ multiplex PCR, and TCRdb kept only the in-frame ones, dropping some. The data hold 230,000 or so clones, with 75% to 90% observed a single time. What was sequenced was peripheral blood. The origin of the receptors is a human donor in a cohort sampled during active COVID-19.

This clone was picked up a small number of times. The CDR3 DNA follows: TGTGCCAGCAGCTTAGTAGCCGGAAACTATGGCTACACCTTC. Translated: CASSLVAGNYGYTF. This chain connects TRBV7-3 to TRBJ1-2; no firm D call. V was pared by 2 bases and J by 2 bases, with 9 bases between. Germline V gene sequence: CDR1 SGHTA, CDR2 FQGTGA. This CDR3 spans 14 amino acids.

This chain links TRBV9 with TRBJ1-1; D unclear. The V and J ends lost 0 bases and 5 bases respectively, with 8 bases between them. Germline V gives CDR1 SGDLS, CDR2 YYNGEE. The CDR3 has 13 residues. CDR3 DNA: TGTGCCAGCAGCGTAGTAGCCGGGACTGAAGCTTTCTTT. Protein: CASSVVAGTEAFF.

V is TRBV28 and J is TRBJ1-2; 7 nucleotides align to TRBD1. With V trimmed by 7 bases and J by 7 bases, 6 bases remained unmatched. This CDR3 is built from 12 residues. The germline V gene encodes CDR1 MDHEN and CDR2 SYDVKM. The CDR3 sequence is CASTVRQGGYTF. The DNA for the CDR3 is TGTGCCAGCACCGTTCGACAGGGTGGCTACACCTTC.

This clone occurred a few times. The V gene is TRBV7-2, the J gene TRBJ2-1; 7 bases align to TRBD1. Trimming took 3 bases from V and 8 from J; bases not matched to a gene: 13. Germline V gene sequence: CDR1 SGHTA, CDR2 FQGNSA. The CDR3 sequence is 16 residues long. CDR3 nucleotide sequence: TGTGCCAGCAGCTTCGGGACAGCCCTCGGTTTGTATGAGCAGTTCTTC. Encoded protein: CASSFGTALGLYEQFF.

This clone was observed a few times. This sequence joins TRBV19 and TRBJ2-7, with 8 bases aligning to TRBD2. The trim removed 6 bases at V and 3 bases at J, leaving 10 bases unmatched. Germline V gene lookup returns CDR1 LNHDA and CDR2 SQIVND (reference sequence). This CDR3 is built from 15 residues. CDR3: CASRRKAGANYEQYF. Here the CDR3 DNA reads TGTGCCAGTAGAAGAAAAGCGGGGGCGAACTACGAGCAGTACTTC.